This T cell receptor beta chain was profiled in a study of T cell clusters in autoimmune cytopenias. By frequency, this clonotype registers medium-sized (0.01 to 0.1%). Antigen: not known. In germline, CDR1 is DFQATT, CDR2 SNEGSKA (reference sequence). CDR3 length equals 14 residues. Notes on the study in general: Clustering suggested that physiological T cell clusters were missing in primary autoimmune cytopenia patients.

TRB was amplified by touch-down multiplex PCR, primer pools A and B combined. TCRdb derives one entry per CDR3 protein from the multiplex PCR reads, leaving out DNA. The listing records some 3,500 distinct CDR3 sequences. Approximately 40,000 genome equivalents of blood DNA were amplified for TRB. This TCR came from a human donor with an autoimmune cytopenia or autoimmune hepatitis (not recorded which). The rearrangement uses TRBV20-1 and TRBJ1-1; TCRdb calls TRBD1, which cannot be checked without DNA. The material sequenced was peripheral blood. CDR3: CSADRQGRNTEAFF.